The source of this T cell receptor (beta chain) is a study of blood T cells in healthy people across ages. Germline CDR1 and CDR2: MNHEY and SMNVEV (reference sequence). The CDR3 covers 15 residues. Deletions cut 2 bases from V and 5 bases from J, with 15 bases between. It was approximately 9 milliliters of peripheral blood that were drawn from each donor. Using a J-beta primer mix together with a sample-barcoded 5' primer, a second PCR was run for about 7 to 12 cycles. There were at least 2.5 million CDR3-containing paired-end reads obtained from each sample. TCRdb recomputed calls from the 5' RACE reads with MiXCR, one row per CDR3 protein. The sample consists of approximately 1,000,000 distinct CDR3 sequences, more than 40% of them appearing once. This clonotype was detected ten times or more. What it binds is unknown. Study observations and caveats: Percentage of naive T cells showed a strong correlation with TCR beta diversity.

The source is a woman aged 60-70 years in good health. This rearrangement joins TRBV27 to TRBJ2-5, with D uncertain. The specimen sequenced was blood. The chain's CDR3 is CASSLRTAARETQYF. CDR3 coding DNA: TGTGCCAGCAGTTTACGTACGGCGGCGCGGGAGACCCAGTACTTC.